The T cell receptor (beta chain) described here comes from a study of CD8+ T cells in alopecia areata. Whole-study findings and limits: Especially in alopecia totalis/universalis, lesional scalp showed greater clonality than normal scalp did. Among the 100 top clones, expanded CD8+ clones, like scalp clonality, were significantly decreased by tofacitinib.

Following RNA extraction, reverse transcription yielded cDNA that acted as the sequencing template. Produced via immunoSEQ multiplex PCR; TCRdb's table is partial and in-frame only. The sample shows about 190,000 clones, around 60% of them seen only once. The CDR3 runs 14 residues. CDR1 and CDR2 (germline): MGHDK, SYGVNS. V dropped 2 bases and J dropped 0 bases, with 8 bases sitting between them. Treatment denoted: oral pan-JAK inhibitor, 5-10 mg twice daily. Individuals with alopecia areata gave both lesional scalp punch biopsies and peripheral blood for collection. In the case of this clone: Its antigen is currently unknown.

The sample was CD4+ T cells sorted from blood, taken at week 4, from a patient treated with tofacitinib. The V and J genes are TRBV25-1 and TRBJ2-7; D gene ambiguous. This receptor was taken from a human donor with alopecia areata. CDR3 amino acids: CASSEIGLSYEQYF. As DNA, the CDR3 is TGTGCCAGCAGTGAAATAGGCCTCTCCTACGAGCAGTACTTC.